The 27 T cell receptor beta chains below come from one sample, sequenced in a study of blood T cell repertoires in COVID-19 (dated by TCRdb to the early 2020s). The protocol used for the library was the immunoSEQ multiplex PCR assay. This immuneACCESS table, as held by TCRdb, lists in-frame sequences with V and J called but not all clones. Of the missing ones, under half trace to an unresolved V gene in checked studies; the others have no known cause. Recorded for this sample are about 300,000 clones; about 85% of them occurred a single time. The ten largest clones add up to 1.5% to 2% of the sample. The source material was PBMCs or T cells enriched from blood (not recorded which). All receptors derive from a woman aged 25 to 39 who had been exposed to COVID-19.

V usage is TRBV3-1 (or the pseudogene TRBV3-2) and J usage is TRBJ2-1; possible D gene TRBD2, 5 bases. The CDR3 totals 13 residues. Germline loops: CDR1 LGHDT, CDR2 YNNKEL (reference sequence). Between the trimmed V and J ends, which lost 2 bases and 5 bases, there was a span of 7 bases. CDR3 sequence reads: CASSQTRNNEQFF. CDR3 DNA: TGTGCCAGCAGCCAAACTAGAAACAATGAGCAGTTCTTC.

The chain joins TRBV9 to TRBJ2-5; a weak D match, TRBD2 (5 bases). The V gene lost 0 bases and the J gene lost 7 bases, with 13 bases spanning the gap. Germline V gene lookup returns CDR1 SGDLS and CDR2 YYNGEE. The CDR3 has 14 amino acids. As DNA, the CDR3 is TGTGCCAGCAGCGTAGAAGCCTCCGAGGGGACCCAGTACTTC. Translating it yields CASSVEASEGTQYF.

The chain recombines TRBV29-1 with TRBJ1-4, with D uncertain. Looked up from germline, CDR1 is SQVTM and CDR2 is ANQGSEA. The CDR3 extends over 14 amino acids. Trimming removed 3 bases at V and 6 bases at J, with 14 bases between. CDR3 residues: CSVDGTAEDEKLFF. CDR3 DNA: TGCAGCGTTGACGGTACTGCGGAGGATGAAAAACTGTTTTTT.

This clone was detected once. This chain connects TRBV25-1 to TRBJ2-4; 7 nucleotides match TRBD1. This CDR3 is built from 14 residues. With V trimmed by 3 bases and J by 8 bases, 7 bases remained unmatched. CDR1 MGHDK and CDR2 SYGVNS come from the germline V gene. CDR3 amino acids: CASSDPRQGDIQYF. The DNA for the CDR3 is TGTGCCAGCAGTGACCCCCGTCAGGGGGACATTCAGTACTTC. The variable domain in full, completed from reference TRBV25-1 and TRBJ2-4, reads EADIYQTPRYLVIGTGKKITLECSQTMGHDKMYWYQQDPGMELHLIHYSYGVNSTEKGDLSSESTVSRIRTEHFPLTLESARPSHTSQYLCASSDPRQGDIQYFGAGTRLSVL.

The chain recombines TRBV12-3 or TRBV12-4 with TRBJ2-7; TRBD1 matches 7 bases. The V and J ends lost 3 bases and 5 bases, in that order; junction bases with no gene match: 4. The CDR3 covers 13 residues. CDR3 protein: CASSFNTGDEQYF. The CDR3 coding sequence is TGTGCCAGCAGTTTCAACACAGGGGACGAGCAGTACTTC.

The genes are TRBV19 and TRBJ2-3; 8 bases fit TRBD2. The CDR3 loop spans 16 amino acids. V dropped 3 bases and J dropped 5; count of bases not matched to a gene: 10. The germline V gene has CDR1 LNHDA and CDR2 SQIVND (reference sequence). CDR3 loop: CASSISRGGRLDTQYF. CDR3 DNA: TGTGCCAGTAGTATTAGTCGGGGGGGCCGGTTAGATACGCAGTATTTT.

This chain uses TRBV19 with TRBJ1-1, with 7 positions matching TRBD1. The CDR3 spans 14 residues. The V segment lost 3 bases and the J segment 8 bases; nucleotides outside the gene matches: 9. The germline CDR1 and CDR2 sequences are LNHDA and SQIVND (reference sequence). The CDR3 nucleotides read TGTGCCAGTAGTATTCAGAGACAGGGTTCCGAAGCTTTCTTT. Amino acid sequence: CASSIQRQGSEAFF.

This clone came up once. The gene calls are TRBV30 and TRBJ2-5; the D gene is possibly TRBD1 (6 bases). From germline, CDR1 is GTSNPN and CDR2 SVGIG (reference sequence). V was cut by 1 base and J by 4 bases, with 10 bases left in between. CDR3 length: 13 residues. CDR3 DNA: TGTGCCTGGAGTGCCGGACAGAGAGAGACCCAGTACTTC. The encoded protein is CAWSAGQRETQYF. The full variable domain, in which reference TRBV30 and TRBJ2-5 provide the parts outside the CDR3, is SQTIHQWPATLVQPVGSPLSLECTVEGTSNPNLYWYRQAAGRGLQLLFYSVGIGQISSEVPQNLSASRPQDRQFILSSKKLLLSDSGFYLCAWSAGQRETQYFGPGTRLLVL.

V and J are TRBV28 and TRBJ1-5, with unresolved D. The germline V gene encodes CDR1 MDHEN and CDR2 SYDVKM. CDR3 length: 15 residues. V was clipped by 4 bases and J by 6 bases, with 16 bases between them. In nucleotides, the CDR3 is TGTGCCAGCAGTTCCAAAAGCAGGAGGCCTCAGCCCCAGCATTTT. This gives the protein CASSSKSRRPQPQHF.

This sequence joins TRBV4-2 and TRBJ1-2, with no clear D. Germline CDR1 reads LGHNA; CDR2 reads YNFKEQ. This CDR3 region has 14 residues. Between the trimmed V and J ends, which lost 0 bases and 4 bases, there was a span of 9 bases. CDR3 coding DNA: TGTGCCAGCAGCCAAGAAGAGGGAGTCTATGGCTACACCTTC. Amino acid sequence: CASSQEEGVYGYTF.

The chain links TRBV6-1 to TRBJ2-1; D may be TRBD1 (6 bases). CDR1 is MNHNS, CDR2 SASEGT, per germline. V lost 3 bases and J 0 bases, leaving 12 bases between the germline ends. The CDR3 is 16 amino acids. This CDR3 is CASSDRTGSSYNEQFF. Written as DNA, the CDR3 is TGTGCCAGCAGTGACCGTACAGGGAGCTCCTACAATGAGCAGTTCTTC.

This clone was seen just once. The chain's CDR3 is CASSKGYRDSASYEQYF. The CDR3 region has the DNA TGTGCCAGTAGTAAAGGGTACCGGGACAGCGCGTCCTACGAGCAGTACTTC. This rearrangement joins TRBV19 to TRBJ2-7; 7 positions agree with TRBD1. The CDR3 runs to 17 residues. The germline V gene encodes CDR1 LNHDA and CDR2 SQIVND (reference sequence). The junction had 13 bases not matched to a gene; V was cut back by 4 bases and J by 1 base.

This chain joins TRBV20-1 and TRBJ2-7; maybe TRBD2 (6 bases). The CDR3 sequence is 11 residues long. The germline V and J ends were trimmed by 3 bases and 7 bases, with 10 bases remaining between them. Germline lookup yields CDR1 DFQATT and CDR2 SNEGSKA (reference sequence). CDR3 sequence reads: CSASRAGEQYF. In DNA, the CDR3 is TGCAGTGCTAGCCGCGCGGGGGAGCAGTACTTC.

This chain uses TRBV7-6 with TRBJ1-1, with D perhaps matching TRBD1 (6 bases). The germline gives CDR1 SGHVS, CDR2 FNYEAQ. Trimming pared 4 bases from V and 7 bases from J, leaving 16 bases between. This CDR3 region has 14 residues. The CDR3 region is CASSSRGGQSEAFF. In nucleotides, the CDR3 is TGTGCCAGCAGCTCTAGGGGGGGGCAAAGTGAAGCTTTCTTT.

This chain joins TRBV5-1 and TRBJ1-6; no clear D gene. This CDR3 is 16 amino acids long. Deletions cut 0 bases from V and 4 bases from J, with 11 bases between. Germline CDR1 SGHRS, CDR2 YFSETQ. The CDR3 DNA reads TGCGCCAGCAGCTTGGGGTTGGGCGCTTATAATTCACCCCTCCACTTT. Protein product: CASSLGLGAYNSPLHF.

The rearrangement joins TRBV7-2 to TRBJ1-6; no clear D. Germline CDR1 and CDR2: SGHTA and FQGNSA. The CDR3 totals 14 residues. V was shortened by 2 bases and J by 9 bases, with 11 bases between the two germline ends. CDR3 loop: CASSLLDIVSPLHF. The CDR3 DNA reads as TGTGCCAGCAGCTTACTTGACATAGTTTCACCCCTCCACTTT.

The chain joins TRBV7-6 to TRBJ2-1; TRBD2 matches 10 bases. CDR3 length: 13 amino acids. Germline V gene sequence: CDR1 SGHVS, CDR2 FNYEAQ. With 10 bases clipped from V and 4 bases from J, the junction kept 4 bases outside the gene matches. CDR3 loop: CATTGLAYNEQFF. CDR3 nucleotide sequence: TGTGCCACGACGGGACTAGCGTACAATGAGCAGTTCTTC.

CDR3 coding DNA: TGTGCCAGCAGCTTAAGGTGGGTGTCTGGGCAGGGAAATGAAAAACTGTTTTTT. This translates into CASSLRWVSGQGNEKLFF. The V gene is TRBV7-3, the J gene TRBJ1-4; weak D call: TRBD1 (5 bases). Germline CDR1 reads SGHTA; CDR2 reads FQGTGA. The CDR3 is made up of 18 amino acids. Trimming left V 1 base short and J 5 bases short, with 20 bases between.

This clone was detected only a few times. The chain links TRBV14 to TRBJ1-2; 12 bases align to TRBD1. The germline V gene encodes CDR1 SGHDN and CDR2 FVKESK. The V segment lost 4 bases and the J segment 8 bases; nucleotides outside the gene matches: 11. The length of the CDR3 is 16 residues. The CDR3 sequence is CASSRRGTGGLGGYTF. The CDR3 nucleotides read TGTGCCAGCAGCCGCCGAGGGACAGGGGGCTTGGGGGGCTACACCTTC.

CDR3 sequence: CASSQDQLAGAEQFF. Here the CDR3 DNA reads TGTGCCAGCAGCCAAGATCAACTAGCGGGGGCTGAGCAGTTCTTC. The chain is built from TRBV4-2 and TRBJ2-1; 11 bases agree with TRBD2. The ends lost 0 bases at V and 9 bases at J; junction bases unmatched: 4. This CDR3 region has 15 residues. Germline CDR1 and CDR2: LGHNA and YNFKEQ.

The gene calls are TRBV4-3 and TRBJ2-6; 9 nucleotides agree with TRBD1. The CDR3 spans 16 residues. Losses at the gene ends were 3 bases for V and 3 bases for J; bases not matched to a gene: 3. Germline CDR1 reads LGHNA; CDR2 reads YSLEER. CDR3 in DNA: TGCGCCAGCAGCCAGGGGACAGGGAGTGGGGCCAACGTCCTGACTTTC. This sequence encodes CASSQGTGSGANVLTF.

This clone was seen only once. The chain links TRBV28 to TRBJ2-7; 10 nucleotides align to TRBD1. V trimming: 5 bases; J trimming: 5 bases; junction bases outside the gene matches: 12. This CDR3 contains 16 residues. CDR1 and CDR2 (germline): MDHEN, SYDVKM. The CDR3 reads CASSPRQGQGMNEQYF. CDR3 nucleotide sequence: TGTGCCAGCAGTCCGAGACAGGGACAGGGGATGAACGAGCAGTACTTC.

The rearrangement links TRBV28 to TRBJ2-7; D is ambiguous. Germline values: CDR1 MDHEN, CDR2 SYDVKM. V was clipped by 6 bases and J by 0 bases, with 15 bases between them. This CDR3 has 15 amino acids. The CDR3 nucleotides read TGTGCCAGCAGCCGACCCCACCGGAGCTCCTACGAGCAGTACTTC. As protein: CASSRPHRSSYEQYF.

The V and J genes are TRBV4-1 and TRBJ1-4; D may be TRBD1 (5 bases). The CDR3 length is 15 residues. CDR1 is MGHRA and CDR2 is YSYEKL in the germline V gene. V was clipped by 0 bases and J by 8 bases, with 13 bases between them. CDR3 in amino acids: CASSQETQGGEKLFF. The CDR3 DNA reads as TGCGCCAGCAGCCAAGAGACCCAGGGTGGAGAAAAACTGTTTTTT.

This clone was counted a single time. V gene TRBV7-9 combines with J gene TRBJ2-2; D is undetermined. The germline V and J ends were trimmed by 4 bases and 1 base, with 7 bases remaining between them. The CDR3 contains 14 residues. Germline-derived CDR1 and CDR2 are SEHNR and FQNEAQ (reference sequence). The CDR3 region is CASSSTENTGELFF. CDR3 nucleotides: TGTGCCAGCAGCTCCACAGAGAACACCGGGGAGCTGTTTTTT.

CDR3: CASSNYHKKTQYF. The CDR3 DNA reads as TGTGCCAGCAGCAACTATCACAAGAAGACCCAGTACTTC. V gene TRBV3-1 (or the pseudogene TRBV3-2) combines with J gene TRBJ2-5; D not resolved. The CDR3 sequence is 13 residues long. The V gene lost 5 bases and the J gene lost 6 bases, with 13 bases spanning the gap. The germline gives CDR1 LGHDT, CDR2 YNNKEL (reference sequence).

The chain links TRBV11-2 to TRBJ2-2; 7 bases align to TRBD2. The CDR3 is made up of 17 amino acids. Germline V CDR1 and CDR2: SGHAT, FQNNGV. With V trimmed by 5 bases and J by 0 bases, 9 bases remained unmatched. The CDR3 loop is CASSLSAGVPNTGELFF. The CDR3 DNA reads TGTGCCAGCAGCCTTTCGGCGGGGGTTCCGAACACCGGGGAGCTGTTTTTT.